One sample yielded the 20 T cell receptor beta chains listed below, sequenced in a study of CD8 T cells in ankylosing spondylitis. No antigen has been assigned to these receptors. TCRdb analysed the 5' RACE reads with MiXCR anew, one entry per CDR3 protein. The sample includes under 950,000 distinct CDR3 sequences, roughly 20% seen only once; the top ten take about a fifth. Points from the study as a whole: Seemingly distinctive of ankylosing spondylitis blood was a TCR beta motif formed by eight highly homologous variants.

The source material was blood, either unsorted or a sorted T cell fraction (not recorded which). The source is a male donor with ankylosing spondylitis.

The genes are TRBV4-2 and TRBJ2-3; D uncertain. Trimming removed 3 bases at V and 4 bases at J, with 14 bases between. The CDR3 length is 15 residues. Germline values: CDR1 LGHNA, CDR2 YNFKEQ. CDR3: CASSHREEIADTQYF. The CDR3 bases are TGTGCCAGCAGCCACCGAGAGGAGATTGCAGATACGCAGTATTTT.

This chain connects TRBV27 to TRBJ2-5, with 9 bases identical to TRBD2. Germline CDR1 MNHEY, CDR2 SMNVEV (reference sequence). The CDR3 spans 15 residues. V shed 4 bases and J 4 bases; nucleotides not matched to a gene: 7. The CDR3: CASSSLAGAGETQYF. For the CDR3, the DNA is TGTGCCAGCAGTTCCTTAGCGGGAGCGGGAGAGACCCAGTACTTC.

This chain joins TRBV2 and TRBJ2-3; no clear D gene. The CDR3 loop spans 10 amino acids. V dropped 8 bases and J dropped 6 bases, with 6 bases sitting between them. CDR1 SNHLY and CDR2 FYNNEI come from the germline V gene. DNA of the CDR3: TGTGCCAGCGGGTGGGATACGCAGTATTTT. Translating gives CASGWDTQYF. The variable domain in full, completed from reference TRBV2 and TRBJ2-3, reads EPEVTQTPSHQVTQMGQEVILRCVPISNHLYFYWYRQILGQKVEFLVSFYNNEISEKSEIFDDQFSVERPDGSNFTLKIRSTKLEDSAMYFCASGWDTQYFGPGTRLTVL.

CDR3 DNA sequence: TGTGCCAGCAGCCAAAGGAGTGTGCTTGCGGAGGCTTTCTTT. This encodes CASSQRSVLAEAFF. The J gene is TRBJ1-1, the V gene TRBV3-1, with no clear D. Germline V gene sequence: CDR1 LGHDT, CDR2 YNNKEL (reference sequence). This CDR3 has 14 amino acids. V lost 2 bases and J lost 11, with 18 bases in between.

This chain joins TRBV2 and TRBJ2-3, with D unclear. The CDR3 is 14 residues long. Germline CDR1 reads SNHLY; CDR2 reads FYNNEI. V shed 2 bases and J shed 8 bases, with 14 bases lying between them. CDR3 sequence (DNA): TGTGCCAGCAGTGAAACAATACCGTTCGGTACGCAGTATTTT. Translation: CASSETIPFGTQYF. Together with reference TRBV2 and TRBJ2-3, the CDR3 gives the full variable domain: EPEVTQTPSHQVTQMGQEVILRCVPISNHLYFYWYRQILGQKVEFLVSFYNNEISEKSEIFDDQFSVERPDGSNFTLKIRSTKLEDSAMYFCASSETIPFGTQYFGPGTRLTVL.

The gene calls are TRBV12-3 or TRBV12-4 and TRBJ2-2; TRBD1 aligns across 7 bases. The junction had 8 bases not matched to a gene; V was cut back by 3 bases and J by 10 bases. The CDR3 contains 14 residues. CDR3 in DNA: TGTGCCAGCAGTTTGTCGACAGGGATTGTGGAGCTGTTTTTT. Translating it yields CASSLSTGIVELFF.

In this sample, this clonotype turned up a few times. This rearrangement joins TRBV6-2 or TRBV6-3 to TRBJ2-1, with TRBD1 identical over 9 bases. The V and J ends lost 3 bases and 3 bases, in that order; junction bases with no gene match: 12. The germline V gene has CDR1 MNHEY and CDR2 SVGEGT. The CDR3 is made up of 18 amino acids. The CDR3 loop reads CASSYRTGVGVNYNEQFF. DNA of the CDR3: TGTGCCAGCAGTTATAGGACAGGGGTGGGAGTAAACTACAATGAGCAGTTCTTC.

The chain recombines TRBV20-1 with TRBJ2-1, with TRBD2 matching over 11 bases. Trimming took 4 bases from V and 5 from J; bases not matched to a gene: 7. Germline CDR1 is DFQATT and CDR2 is SNEGSKA (reference sequence). The CDR3 contains 15 residues. This CDR3 is CSAIRPGLADNEQFF. In DNA, the CDR3 is TGCAGTGCTATCCGACCGGGACTAGCGGACAATGAGCAGTTCTTC.

The chain joins TRBV20-1 to TRBJ2-7; D unresolved. CDR3 length equals 14 residues. The germline V and J ends were trimmed by 1 base and 2 bases, with 12 bases remaining between them. In germline, CDR1 is DFQATT, CDR2 SNEGSKA (reference sequence). The CDR3 region is CSARAPLATYEQYF. CDR3 in DNA: TGCAGTGCTAGAGCGCCACTGGCCACCTACGAGCAGTACTTC.

This clonotype was detected a few times. This chain uses TRBV20-1 with TRBJ2-7, with a tentative D call TRBD1 (6 bases). The V end lost 6 bases, the J end lost 2 bases, and 17 bases lay between the germline ends. Germline lookup yields CDR1 DFQATT and CDR2 SNEGSKA (reference sequence). The CDR3 is 14 residues long. Written as DNA, the CDR3 is TGCAGTGCGGGGGCCCCCACCCCCCCCTACGAGCAGTACTTC. The encoded protein is CSAGAPTPPYEQYF.

This clonotype has a count of ten or more. The junction shows a germline mismatch at one end, possibly a read error. The rearrangement links TRBV3-1 to TRBJ2-7; 11 bases match TRBD2. Germline V lookup: CDR1 LGHDT, CDR2 YNNKEL (reference sequence). The CDR3 spans 14 residues. The CDR3 here is CASSQGLAGYEQYF. The CDR3 coding sequence is TGCGCCAGCAGCCAAGGACTAGCGGGCTACGAGCAGTACTTC.

The chain employs TRBV7-9 and TRBJ2-5; tentative D call: TRBD2 (6 bases). V lost 3 bases, J lost 9 bases, and 20 bases lay in between. Per germline, CDR1 SEHNR and CDR2 FQNEAQ (reference sequence). This CDR3 has 15 residues. The CDR3 DNA sequence: TGTGCCAGCAGCTTGTCCATGACGGGGGTAGGGGCCCAGTACTTC. Translating it yields CASSLSMTGVGAQYF.

To note about this clonotype: An end of the junction differs from the germline gene, which may be a read error. The chain carries TRBV9 and TRBJ2-1; D might be TRBD2 (6 bases). This CDR3 is built from 14 residues. CDR1 is SGDLS, CDR2 YYNGEE, per germline. CDR3 DNA: TGTGCCAGCAGCGTCGGGGACTCCAACAATGAGCAGTTCTTC. Translation gives CASSVGDSNNEQFF.

V gene TRBV9 combines with J gene TRBJ2-5; 14 positions agree with TRBD2. The length of the CDR3 is 16 residues. V lost 3 bases, J lost 4 bases, and 5 bases stayed unmatched. Looked up from germline, CDR1 is SGDLS and CDR2 is YYNGEE. The CDR3 loop reads CASSARTSGGTETQYF. CDR3 nucleotides: TGTGCCAGCAGCGCCCGGACTAGCGGGGGGACAGAGACCCAGTACTTC.

This chain connects TRBV6-5 to TRBJ1-4, with 8 bases matching TRBD1. The CDR3 contains 15 residues. V lost 0 bases, J lost 5 bases, and 2 bases stayed unmatched. Germline loops: CDR1 MNHEY, CDR2 SVGAGI. The DNA for the CDR3 is TGTGCCAGCAGTTACTCTAGGACAGGGAATGAAAAACTGTTTTTT. Translation: CASSYSRTGNEKLFF.

Only a few counts were recorded for this clonotype. This chain links TRBV20-1 with TRBJ1-6; D remains unclear. V was cut by 3 bases and J by 12 bases, with 18 bases left in between. This CDR3 is 14 amino acids long. Germline V CDR1 and CDR2: DFQATT, SNEGSKA (reference sequence). DNA of the CDR3: TGCAGTGCTAGTTTGGGGAGAGAGATGAGACCCCTCCACTTT. As protein: CSASLGREMRPLHF.

The sample holds a few counts of this clonotype. The V and J genes are TRBV20-1 and TRBJ2-1; 8 bases fit TRBD1. This CDR3 contains 17 residues. Germline V gives CDR1 DFQATT, CDR2 SNEGSKA (reference sequence). Trimming took 3 bases from V and 0 from J; bases not matched to a gene: 10. This CDR3 is CSARGPGGRGSYNEQFF. CDR3 DNA sequence: TGCAGTGCTAGGGGGCCAGGGGGCAGGGGCTCCTACAATGAGCAGTTCTTC.

This clonotype was found many times. The chain has TRBV5-1 and TRBJ2-2, with a possible D match to TRBD1 (6 bases). CDR1 and CDR2 (germline): SGHRS, YFSETQ. This CDR3 contains 16 residues. V lost 4 bases and J 0 bases, leaving 13 bases between the germline ends. The CDR3 nucleotides are TGCGCCAGCAGCGGAACCGGGACATCGAACACCGGGGAGCTGTTTTTT. Translating gives CASSGTGTSNTGELFF.

This clonotype was recorded a few times. J is TRBJ1-2 and V is TRBV6-1; D not resolved. V lost 9 bases and J lost 2, with 22 bases in between. This CDR3 contains 16 residues. Germline-derived CDR1 and CDR2 are MNHNS and SASEGT. CDR3 nucleotides: TGTGCCAGTGGATTTGGAGGGCCACTAGCAAACTATGGCTACACCTTC. Translating gives CASGFGGPLANYGYTF.

This clonotype has a handful of counts. This chain uses TRBV6-1 with TRBJ1-2; 8 nucleotides agree with TRBD1. This CDR3 contains 16 residues. Germline V CDR1 and CDR2: MNHNS, SASEGT. The trim removed 6 bases at V and 4 bases at J, leaving 13 bases unmatched. In DNA, the CDR3 is TGTGCCAGCAGACCCGACAGGGGTCAGGGAAGCTATGGCTACACCTTC. Amino acids: CASRPDRGQGSYGYTF.